The 12 T cell receptor beta chains reported below all come from one sample, sequenced in a study of identical twins. TCRdb re-analysed the 5' RACE reads in MiXCR, keeping a single row per CDR3 protein. The table lists a few hundred thousand distinct CDR3 sequences, 8.5% to 10% of them singletons. The material sequenced was naive T cells sorted from blood. These receptors originate from a woman aged 50 to 60 in good health.

This clonotype was picked up many times. The CDR3 DNA sequence: TGTGCCAGCTTAATACCCTCTGGGGGTCACTACGAGCAGTACGTC. This translates into CASLIPSGGHYEQYV. The rearrangement uses TRBV12-3 or TRBV12-4 and TRBJ2-7, with D possibly being TRBD1 or TRBD2 (5 bases each). There are 15 residues in the CDR3. V lost 8 bases, J lost 3 bases, and 20 bases lay in between.

Comment on this clonotype: A much more abundant neighbour one base away suggests this may be a read error. The CDR3 region has the DNA TGTGCCAGCAGCTCCCTTGGAGGGGACCCCTCCAATGAGCAGTTCTTC. Protein sequence: CASSSLGGDPSNEQFF. This chain links TRBV7-9 with TRBJ2-1; D possibly corresponds to TRBD2 (6 bases). The CDR3 runs 16 residues. Between the trimmed V and J ends, which lost 4 bases and 6 bases, there was a span of 19 bases. CDR1 and CDR2 from the germline V gene are SEHNR and FQNEAQ (reference sequence).

The table lists this clonotype with many counts. The chain links TRBV20-1 to TRBJ2-3, with TRBD2 identical over 10 bases. CDR1 is DFQATT and CDR2 is SNEGSKA in the germline V gene (reference sequence). The CDR3 spans 14 residues. J lost 5 bases, V lost 6 bases, and 8 bases had no gene match. CDR3: CSAGAGGPGDTQYF. As DNA, the CDR3 is TGCAGTGCGGGAGCGGGAGGGCCCGGAGATACGCAGTATTTT.

This clonotype was observed a handful of times. This chain connects TRBV10-3 to TRBJ2-3, with TRBD2 as a possible D gene (6 bases). The germline V gene encodes CDR1 ENHRY and CDR2 SYGVKD. V dropped 6 bases and J dropped 4 bases, with 11 bases sitting between them. CDR3 length: 13 amino acids. The CDR3 is CAISTGVPDTQYF. CDR3 coding DNA: TGTGCCATCAGCACGGGGGTTCCAGATACGCAGTATTTT.

The chain employs TRBV4-1 and TRBJ2-7; 8 bases fit TRBD2. The CDR3 extends over 17 amino acids. Germline CDR1 and CDR2: MGHRA and YSYEKL. The V and J ends lost 0 bases and 5 bases, in that order; junction bases with no gene match: 12. The CDR3 DNA follows: TGCGCCAGCAGCCAAGATCCACTAGCGGCACCTAGGAACGAGCAGTACTTC. It translates to CASSQDPLAAPRNEQYF.

This clonotype was counted at least ten times. The rearrangement joins TRBV20-1 to TRBJ2-1; D is ambiguous. Trimming shortened V by 3 bases and J by 5 bases, and 11 bases separated the two germline ends. Germline CDR1 reads DFQATT; CDR2 reads SNEGSKA (reference sequence). CDR3 length equals 13 residues. For the CDR3, the DNA is TGCAGTGCTAGTTTCCAGAGAGACAATGAGCAGTTCTTC. Amino acid sequence: CSASFQRDNEQFF.

This clonotype has more than one count but fewer than ten. Here the CDR3 DNA reads TGTGCCAGCAGCTTGCCCCGGCAGGGCAAAAACATTCAGTACTTC. It yields the protein CASSLPRQGKNIQYF. The V call is TRBV7-9, the J call TRBJ2-4; D might be TRBD1 (5 bases). The germline V and J ends were trimmed by 3 bases and 3 bases, with 12 bases remaining between them. The CDR3 spans 15 residues. CDR1 is SEHNR, CDR2 FQNEAQ, per germline (reference sequence).

The chain employs TRBV5-1 and TRBJ2-1; D call uncertain. V gave up 3 bases and J gave up 2 bases, with 9 bases separating them. The length of the CDR3 is 14 residues. The germline V gene encodes CDR1 SGHRS and CDR2 YFSETQ. The CDR3 sequence is CASSSWETYNEQFF. Here the CDR3 DNA reads TGCGCCAGCAGCTCGTGGGAAACCTACAATGAGCAGTTCTTC. Combining the CDR3 with reference TRBV5-1 and TRBJ2-1 gives the whole variable domain KAGVTQTPRYLIKTRGQQVTLSCSPISGHRSVSWYQQTPGQGLQFLFEYFSETQRNKGNFPGRFSGRQFSNSRSEMNVSTLELGDSALYLCASSSWETYNEQFFGPGTRLTVL.

This clonotype was picked up many times. The chain has TRBV27 and TRBJ2-7, with D possibly TRBD2 on 6 matching bases. This CDR3 is built from 15 residues. CDR1 MNHEY and CDR2 SMNVEV come from the germline V gene (reference sequence). V dropped 2 bases and J dropped 7 bases, with 18 bases sitting between them. The DNA of the CDR3 is TGTGCCAGCAGTTTAATAGGAGGGGACCCTTTGGAGCAGTACTTC. Translated, it gives CASSLIGGDPLEQYF.

This clonotype was detected only a few times. The V gene is TRBV12-3 or TRBV12-4, the J gene TRBJ2-7; D unresolved. The CDR3 length is 11 residues. The V end was cut by 6 bases, the J end by 5 bases, with 8 bases between. The CDR3 loop reads CASSTPHEQYV. The CDR3 DNA sequence: TGTGCCAGCAGCACCCCTCACGAGCAGTACGTC.

The V and J genes are TRBV11-3 and TRBJ2-7; D may be TRBD1 (5 bases). The CDR3 is made up of 12 amino acids. The V and J ends lost 1 base and 12 bases respectively, with 13 bases between them. The germline V gene has CDR1 SGHNT and CDR2 YENEEA. CDR3 nucleotide sequence: TGTGCCAGCAGCTTAGGGGGCGACCCGCGGTACGTC. As protein: CASSLGGDPRYV.

The chain employs TRBV11-2 and TRBJ2-7, with D perhaps TRBD2 (6 bases). The CDR3 extends over 15 amino acids. The V end was cut by 6 bases, the J end by 2 bases, with 17 bases between. CDR1 and CDR2 from the germline V gene are SGHAT and FQNNGV. CDR3 loop: CASRHQRGGTYEQYF. The CDR3 DNA reads TGTGCCAGCAGACACCAAAGAGGAGGGACCTACGAGCAGTACTTC.